This T cell receptor (beta chain) was sequenced for a study of follicular helper T cells after annual influenza vaccination. This table comes from immunoSEQ multiplex PCR, and its TCRdb copy is limited to in-frame clones, with some not included. This repertoire shows some 1,700 clones, roughly 84% found once; its top ten account for roughly 4.3%. As for time point: 2015-2016 season, pre-vaccination. Here the sequenced sample was CXCR5+ CD38- circulating T follicular helper cells from blood, taken on the day of influenza vaccination. Stated subset: circulating Tfh, non-naive CD4+CXCR5+PD-1+ (ICOS+CD38+ or ICOS-CD38-). This clonotype originated in an adult who received the influenza vaccine.

The CDR3, as DNA: TGTGCCAGCAGCTTGGACAGGGGTTATGGCTACACCTTC. This translates into CASSLDRGYGYTF. The V call is TRBV5-4, the J call TRBJ1-2; 7 nucleotides agree with TRBD1. V lost 0 bases to trimming and J lost 5 bases; unmatched junction nucleotides: 1. This CDR3 comprises 13 residues. Germline V gives CDR1 SGHNT, CDR2 YYREEE (reference sequence).